This TCR beta chain was found in a study of shared clonotypes between healthy human individuals. The data were produced by immunoSEQ multiplex PCR, yet TCRdb's version contains in-frame clones alone and is incomplete. The sample shows some 2,000,000 clones, 85% to 95% of them seen only once. V was clipped by 1 base and J by 8 bases; unmatched bases: 7. The CDR3 is 14 residues long. Germline loops: CDR1 GTSNPN, CDR2 SVGIG (reference sequence). Study findings and constraints: Naive subsets generally had larger estimated richness than memory subsets. The four-donor shared clonotypes exceeded non-shared clonotypes in generation probability, with non-shared ones scoring lower.

Regarding this clone: Its target is not known.

Naive-designated CD8 cells lacked CD45RO, were positively enriched for CCR7, and omitted terminally differentiated effector memory CD45RA+ cells. The sequence derives from a man aged 18 to 35 in good health. Input material: naive CD8+ T cells sorted from blood. The chain combines TRBV30 with TRBJ1-3; the match to TRBD1 covers 8 bases. CDR3 protein: CAWSAQGVADTIYF. For the CDR3, the DNA is TGTGCCTGGAGTGCACAGGGGGTGGCAGACACCATATATTTT.